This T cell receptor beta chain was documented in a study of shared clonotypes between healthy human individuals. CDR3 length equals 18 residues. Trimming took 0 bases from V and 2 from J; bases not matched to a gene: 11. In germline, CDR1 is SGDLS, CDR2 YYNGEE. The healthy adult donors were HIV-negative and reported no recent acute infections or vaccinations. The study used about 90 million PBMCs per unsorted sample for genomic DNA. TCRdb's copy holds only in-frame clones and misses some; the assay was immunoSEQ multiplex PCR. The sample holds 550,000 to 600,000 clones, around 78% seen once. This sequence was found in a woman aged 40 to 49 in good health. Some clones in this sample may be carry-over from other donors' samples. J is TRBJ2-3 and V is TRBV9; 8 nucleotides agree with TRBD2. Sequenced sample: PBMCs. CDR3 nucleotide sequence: TGTGCCAGCAGCGTAGGGTCCAGCGGGGGCACCGACACAGATACGCAGTATTTT. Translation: CASSVGSSGGTDTDTQYF.